One sample yielded the 12 T cell receptor beta chains listed below, sequenced in a study of Ad26.COV2.S vaccination and SARS-CoV-2 variants. Sequencing was performed with immunoSEQ multiplex PCR; in TCRdb, only in-frame clones are kept and a portion is missing. Among fewer than 500,000 clones listed, 90% were seen once. Sample treatment: around 19 received Ad26.COV2.S at low or high dose, single or two shots; about 5 received placebo; per-sample allocation not given. Specimen acquisition occurred on day 63 following the initial vaccine or placebo injection. The starting material was peripheral blood, obtained in a trial of Ad26.COV2.S vaccine versus placebo. These TCRs come from a person aged 18 to 59 who received the Ad26.COV2.S COVID-19 vaccine or a placebo.

The V and J genes are TRBV6-7 and TRBJ2-7, with 11 bases that match TRBD2. TRBV6-7 qualifies as an ORF whose function is uncertain. Trimming cost V 0 bases and J 2 bases; bases outside gene matches: 6. The CDR3 loop spans 17 amino acids. The CDR3 spells CASSYSRSGRDAYEQYF. The CDR3 nucleotides read TGTGCCAGCAGTTACTCGCGTAGCGGGAGGGACGCCTACGAGCAGTACTTC.

This clone has just a few counts. The chain links TRBV4-1 to TRBJ2-7, with 9 bases identical to TRBD2. Germline values: CDR1 MGHRA, CDR2 YSYEKL. The CDR3 runs to 16 residues. V dropped 1 base and J dropped 4; count of bases not matched to a gene: 8. The CDR3 sequence is CASSQVAAGGVYEQYF. The CDR3 bases are TGCGCCAGCAGCCAAGTGGCAGCGGGAGGTGTATACGAGCAGTACTTC.

CDR3 DNA: TGCGCCCATATAGGTAGGGCTTTCTTT. Protein sequence: CAHIGRAFF. This sequence joins TRBV5-1 and TRBJ1-1; no definite D call. Germline V gene lookup returns CDR1 SGHRS and CDR2 YFSETQ. CDR3 length: 9 amino acids. Trimming removed 10 bases from V and 11 bases from J, with 12 bases in between.

J is TRBJ2-5 and V is TRBV13; D uncertain. Trimming stripped 7 bases from V and 7 bases from J, with 13 bases between. The V gene's germline CDR1 is PRHDT and CDR2 FYEKMQ (reference sequence). CDR3 length: 12 residues. The CDR3 here is CASNEALGTQYF. The CDR3 DNA reads TGTGCCAGCAATGAGGCGCTCGGGACCCAGTACTTC.

The rearrangement uses TRBV6-2 or TRBV6-3 and TRBJ2-7, with a possible D match to TRBD2 (6 bases). This CDR3 has 17 amino acids. V was shortened by 6 bases and J by 2 bases, with 23 bases between the two germline ends. Per germline, CDR1 MNHEY and CDR2 SVGEGT. CDR3 in amino acids: CASSPPQRELATYEQYF. Here the CDR3 DNA reads TGTGCCAGCAGCCCCCCCCAAAGGGAACTAGCAACCTACGAGCAGTACTTC.

The gene calls are TRBV4-1 and TRBJ2-1; D not certain. V was clipped by 1 base and J by 4 bases, with 11 bases between them. The CDR3 has 15 amino acids. The germline gives CDR1 MGHRA, CDR2 YSYEKL. CDR3 in DNA: TGCGCCAGCAGCCAAGGTCAGCAGCAATACAATGAGCAGTTCTTC. Amino acid sequence: CASSQGQQQYNEQFF.

The chain links TRBV3-1 (or the pseudogene TRBV3-2) to TRBJ2-1, with 11 nucleotides matching TRBD2. J gave up 7 bases and V 3 bases, and 5 bases lay outside the gene matches. CDR1 LGHDT and CDR2 YNNKEL come from the germline V gene (reference sequence). This CDR3 has 15 amino acids. CDR3 in DNA: TGTGCCAGCAGCCATACTAGCGGGAGTAGGAATGAGCAGTTCTTC. Its translation is CASSHTSGSRNEQFF.

The chain is built from TRBV9 and TRBJ2-1; TRBD2 agrees at 11 bases. The germline gives CDR1 SGDLS, CDR2 YYNGEE. Trimming at V came to 0 bases and at J to 2 bases, leaving 7 bases not matched to a gene. The CDR3 contains 18 residues. DNA of the CDR3: TGTGCCAGCAGCGTAGGTAGCGGGAGGGCCTGGACCTACAATGAGCAGTTCTTC. It codes for CASSVGSGRAWTYNEQFF.

A few counts support this clone. The genes are TRBV6-6 and TRBJ2-7, with D perhaps matching TRBD1 or TRBD2 (6 bases each). The CDR3 length is 14 residues. The germline V gene encodes CDR1 MNHNY and CDR2 SVGAGI (reference sequence). The V and J ends lost 8 bases and 0 bases respectively, with 14 bases between them. The CDR3 nucleotides read TGTGCCAGCTCCCGAGGGGGGATCTCCTACGAGCAGTACTTC. Its protein product is CASSRGGISYEQYF.

In this sample, this clone turned up a few times. The chain carries TRBV6-5 and TRBJ2-1; D remains unclear. CDR3 length: 15 amino acids. Germline CDR1 reads MNHEY; CDR2 reads SVGAGI. Trimming took 8 bases from V and 7 from J, leaving 21 bases between them. The DNA for the CDR3 is TGTGCCAGCCACCCACGTGGGATAGGGCGGAATGAGCAGTTCTTC. Its protein is CASHPRGIGRNEQFF.

This clone was seen a few times. The same CDR3 is also encoded by other DNA sequences in this sample. Here the CDR3 reads CASSSRQGQETQYF. CDR3 coding DNA: TGCGCCAGCAGCTCAAGACAGGGCCAAGAGACCCAGTACTTC. V gene TRBV5-1 combines with J gene TRBJ2-5; TRBD1 matches 7 bases. Losses at the gene ends were 3 bases for V and 1 base for J; bases not matched to a gene: 3. The CDR3 totals 14 residues. Germline CDR1 and CDR2: SGHRS and YFSETQ. Combining the CDR3 with reference TRBV5-1 and TRBJ2-5 gives the whole variable domain KAGVTQTPRYLIKTRGQQVTLSCSPISGHRSVSWYQQTPGQGLQFLFEYFSETQRNKGNFPGRFSGRQFSNSRSEMNVSTLELGDSALYLCASSSRQGQETQYFGPGTRLLVL.

V usage is TRBV9 and J usage is TRBJ2-7; D is uncertain. Germline CDR1 SGDLS, CDR2 YYNGEE. The CDR3 loop spans 16 amino acids. Deletions cut 4 bases from V and 3 bases from J, with 20 bases between. The CDR3 loop reads CASSNPWAVPYYEQYF. For the CDR3, the DNA is TGTGCCAGCAGCAATCCCTGGGCAGTACCCTACTACGAGCAGTACTTC.